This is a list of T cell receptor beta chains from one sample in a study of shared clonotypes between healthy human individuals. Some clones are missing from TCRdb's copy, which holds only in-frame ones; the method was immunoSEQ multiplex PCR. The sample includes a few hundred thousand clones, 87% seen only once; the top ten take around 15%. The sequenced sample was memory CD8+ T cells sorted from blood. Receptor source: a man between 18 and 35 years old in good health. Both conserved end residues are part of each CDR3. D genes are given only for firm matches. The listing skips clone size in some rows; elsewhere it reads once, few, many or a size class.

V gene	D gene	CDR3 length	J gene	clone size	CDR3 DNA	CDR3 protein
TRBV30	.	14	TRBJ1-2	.	TGTGCCTGGAGTCCCCACCCGCCCAGGGATGGCTACACCTTC	CAWSPHPPRDGYTF
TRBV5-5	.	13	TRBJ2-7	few	TGTGCCAGCAGCTTGGGACAGGACTACGAGCAGTACTTC	CASSLGQDYEQYF
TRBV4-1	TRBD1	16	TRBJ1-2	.	TGCGCCAGCAGCCAGCCCAGGGGACAGGGGACGCAAGGCTACACCTTC	CASSQPRGQGTQGYTF
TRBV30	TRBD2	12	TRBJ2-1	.	TGTGCCTATGGACTAGCCTCTCATGAGCAGTTCTTC	CAYGLASHEQFF
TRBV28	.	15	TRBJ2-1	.	TGTGCCAGCAGTTACCCGGGACGGTTATACAATGAGCAGTTCTTC	CASSYPGRLYNEQFF
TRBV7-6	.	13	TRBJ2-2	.	TGTGCCAGCAGCTTAGGAGCTGCCGGGGAGCTGTTTTTT	CASSLGAAGELFF
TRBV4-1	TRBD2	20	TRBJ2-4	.	TGCGCCAGCAGCCAAGAACCTAGCGGGATGGGGTTAGGGACTGAAAACATTCAGTACTTC	CASSQEPSGMGLGTENIQYF
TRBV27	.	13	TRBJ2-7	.	TGTGCCAGCAGTTTGTCAGGGGCTTGGGAGCAGTACTTC	CASSLSGAWEQYF
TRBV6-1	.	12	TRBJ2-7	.	TGTGCCAGCAGTGAAACTAGAGTTGAGCAGTACTTC	CASSETRVEQYF
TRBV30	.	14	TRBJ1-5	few	TGTGCCTGGGGGGGGCTGAAGGGCAATCAGCCCCAGCATTTT	CAWGGLKGNQPQHF
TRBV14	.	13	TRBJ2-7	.	TGTGCCAGCAGCCGAGGAGGACCGATCCTCTGGCTCTTC	CASSRGGPILWLF
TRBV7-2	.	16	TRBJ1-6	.	TGTGCCAGCAGAAACAGGGAGAGCTCCTATAATTCACCCCTCCACTTT	CASRNRESSYNSPLHF
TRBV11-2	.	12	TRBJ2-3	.	TGTGCCAGCAGAGAAGATGGAAATACGCAGTATTTT	CASREDGNTQYF
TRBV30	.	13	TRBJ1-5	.	TGTGCCTGGAGTGAAATAGGCGGGAAGCCCCAGCATTTT	CAWSEIGGKPQHF
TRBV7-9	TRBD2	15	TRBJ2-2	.	TGTGCCAGCAGCCCAGTAGGGACTAGCGCCGGGGAGCTGTTTTTT	CASSPVGTSAGELFF
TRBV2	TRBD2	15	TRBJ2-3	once	TGTGCCAGCAGTGACCTAGCGGAGAGCACAGATACGCAGTATTTT	CASSDLAESTDTQYF
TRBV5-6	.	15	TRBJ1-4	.	TGTGCCAGCAGCCCCACCAGGGGTACTAATGAAAAACTGTTTTTT	CASSPTRGTNEKLFF
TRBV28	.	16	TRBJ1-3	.	TGTGCCAGCAGTCAGACCCCCCGGTTCTCTGGAAACACCATATATTTT	CASSQTPRFSGNTIYF
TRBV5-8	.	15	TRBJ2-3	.	TGTGCCAGCAGCTTCGGACTACCCAGCACAGATACGCAGTATTTT	CASSFGLPSTDTQYF
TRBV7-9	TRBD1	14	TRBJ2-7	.	TGTGCCAGCAGCCTTGGACAGGGGGCCTACGAGCAGTACTTC	CASSLGQGAYEQYF
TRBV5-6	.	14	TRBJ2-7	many	TGTGCCAGCAGCCGGGGCTCAGGGGTAGGGGAGCAGTACTTC	CASSRGSGVGEQYF
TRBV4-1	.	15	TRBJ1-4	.	TGCGCCAGCAGCCAAGTCACAGGAGGAGGGGAAAAACTGTTTTTT	CASSQVTGGGEKLFF
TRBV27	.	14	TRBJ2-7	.	TGTGCCAGCAGTTTCCGGGACTCCAACTACGAGCAGTACTTC	CASSFRDSNYEQYF
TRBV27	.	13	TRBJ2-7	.	TGTGCCAGCAGCCCCGCGGGCTCCTACGAGCAGTACTTC	CASSPAGSYEQYF
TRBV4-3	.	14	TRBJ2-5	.	TGCGCCAGCAGCCAGACTCCGATGGGAGAGACCCAGTACTTC	CASSQTPMGETQYF
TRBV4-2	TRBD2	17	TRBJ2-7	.	TGTGCCAGCAGCCAAGATGCCCAGACTAGCGGAGTCTACGAGCAGTACTTC	CASSQDAQTSGVYEQYF
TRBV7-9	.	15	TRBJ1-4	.	TGTGCCAGCAGCCCGGCGGCGGCCCAAGATGAAAAACTGTTTTTT	CASSPAAAQDEKLFF
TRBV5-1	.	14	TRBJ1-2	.	TGTGCCAGCAGCTTCGGAGAAGACCTCTATGGCTACACCTTC	CASSFGEDLYGYTF